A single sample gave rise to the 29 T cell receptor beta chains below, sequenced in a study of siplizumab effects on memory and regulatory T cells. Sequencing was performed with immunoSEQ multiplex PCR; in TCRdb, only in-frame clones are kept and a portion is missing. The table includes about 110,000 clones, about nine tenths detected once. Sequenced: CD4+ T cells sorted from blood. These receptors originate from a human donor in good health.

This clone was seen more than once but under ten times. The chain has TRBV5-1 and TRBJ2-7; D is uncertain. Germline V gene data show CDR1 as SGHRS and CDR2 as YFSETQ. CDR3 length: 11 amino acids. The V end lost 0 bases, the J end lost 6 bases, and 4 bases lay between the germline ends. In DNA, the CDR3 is TGCGCCAGCAGCTTGGAAGGCGAGCAGTACTTC. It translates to CASSLEGEQYF.

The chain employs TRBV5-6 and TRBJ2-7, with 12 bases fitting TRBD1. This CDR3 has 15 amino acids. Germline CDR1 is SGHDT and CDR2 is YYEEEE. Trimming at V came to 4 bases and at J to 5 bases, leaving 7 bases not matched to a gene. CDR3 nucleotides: TGTGCCAGCAGCCAGCCTGGGACAGGGGGCAACGAGCAGTACTTC. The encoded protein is CASSQPGTGGNEQYF.

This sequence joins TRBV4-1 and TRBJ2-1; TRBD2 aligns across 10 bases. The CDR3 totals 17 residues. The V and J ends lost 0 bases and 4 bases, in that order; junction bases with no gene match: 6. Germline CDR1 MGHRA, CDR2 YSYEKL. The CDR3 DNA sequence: TGCGCCAGCAGCCAAGAGGCTAGCGGGAGCAGTTACAATGAGCAGTTCTTC. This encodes CASSQEASGSSYNEQFF.

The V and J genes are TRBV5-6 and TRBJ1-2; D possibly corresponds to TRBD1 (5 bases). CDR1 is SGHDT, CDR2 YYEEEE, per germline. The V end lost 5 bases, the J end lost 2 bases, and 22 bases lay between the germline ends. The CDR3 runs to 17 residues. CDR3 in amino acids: CASSPDTGGVGNYGYTF. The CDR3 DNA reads TGTGCCAGCAGTCCCGATACAGGAGGGGTCGGGAACTATGGCTACACCTTC.

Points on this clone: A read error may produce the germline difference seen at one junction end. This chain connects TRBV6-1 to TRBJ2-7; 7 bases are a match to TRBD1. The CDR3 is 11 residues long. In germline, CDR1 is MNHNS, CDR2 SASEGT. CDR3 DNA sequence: TGTGCCAGCAGTAACGGACAGGAGCCGTACTTC. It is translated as CASSNGQEPYF.

In DNA form, the CDR3 reads TGTGCCAGTAGCGAGCAGGGGAATCAGCCCCAGCATTTT. Translating gives CASSEQGNQPQHF. The chain combines TRBV19 with TRBJ1-5; tentative D call: TRBD1 (6 bases). Germline assignment: CDR1 LNHDA and CDR2 SQIVND (reference sequence). This CDR3 region has 13 residues. Trimming took 6 bases from V and 4 from J, leaving 10 bases between them.

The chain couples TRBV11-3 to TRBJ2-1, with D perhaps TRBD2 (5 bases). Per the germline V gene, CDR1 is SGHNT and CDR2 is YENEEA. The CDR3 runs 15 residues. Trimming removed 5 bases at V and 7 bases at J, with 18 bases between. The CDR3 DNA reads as TGTGCCAGCAGCCTCTTTGGCGGCGGCGGGAATGAGCAGTTCTTC. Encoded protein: CASSLFGGGGNEQFF.

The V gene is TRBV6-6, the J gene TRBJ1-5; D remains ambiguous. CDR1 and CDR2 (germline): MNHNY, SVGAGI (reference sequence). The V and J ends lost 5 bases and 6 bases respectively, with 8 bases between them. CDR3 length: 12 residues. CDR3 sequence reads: CASSVDSQPQHF. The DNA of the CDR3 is TGTGCCAGCAGTGTTGATTCTCAGCCCCAGCATTTT.

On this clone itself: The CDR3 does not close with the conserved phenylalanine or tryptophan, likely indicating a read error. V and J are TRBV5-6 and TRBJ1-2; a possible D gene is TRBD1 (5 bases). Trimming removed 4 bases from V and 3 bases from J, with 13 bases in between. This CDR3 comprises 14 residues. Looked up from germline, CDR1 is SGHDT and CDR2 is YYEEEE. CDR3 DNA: TGTGCCAGCAGCGGTGGGACTTCGGACTATGGCTACACCCTC. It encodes CASSGGTSDYGYTL.

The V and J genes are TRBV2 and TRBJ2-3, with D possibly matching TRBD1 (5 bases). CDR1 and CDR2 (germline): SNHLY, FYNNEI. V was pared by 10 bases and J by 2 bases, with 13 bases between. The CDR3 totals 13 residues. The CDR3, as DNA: TGTGCCACCAAGACAGTATTCACAGATACGCAGTATTTT. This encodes CATKTVFTDTQYF.

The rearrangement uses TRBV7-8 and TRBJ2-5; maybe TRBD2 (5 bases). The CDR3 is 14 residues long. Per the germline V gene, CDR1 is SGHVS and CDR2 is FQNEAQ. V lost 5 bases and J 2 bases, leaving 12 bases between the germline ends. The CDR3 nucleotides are TGTGCCAGCAGCCCGGGCGGGCAACAAGAGACCCAGTACTTC. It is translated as CASSPGGQQETQYF. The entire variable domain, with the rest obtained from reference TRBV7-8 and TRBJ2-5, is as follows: GAGVSQSPRYKVAKRGQDVALRCDPISGHVSLFWYQQALGQGPEFLTYFQNEAQLDKSGLPSDRFFAERPEGSVSTLKIQRTQQEDSAVYLCASSPGGQQETQYFGPGTRLLVL.

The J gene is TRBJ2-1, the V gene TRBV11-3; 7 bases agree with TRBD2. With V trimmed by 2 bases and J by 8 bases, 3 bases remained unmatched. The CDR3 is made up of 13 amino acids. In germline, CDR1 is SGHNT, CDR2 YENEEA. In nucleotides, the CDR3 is TGTGCCAGCAGCTTACTGACTAGCTATGAGCAGTTCTTC. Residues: CASSLLTSYEQFF.

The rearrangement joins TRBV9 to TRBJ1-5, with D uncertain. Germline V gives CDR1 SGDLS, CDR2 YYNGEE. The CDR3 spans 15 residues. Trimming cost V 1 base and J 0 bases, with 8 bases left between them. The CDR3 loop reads CASSVRGDSNQPQHF. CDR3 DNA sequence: TGTGCCAGCAGCGTACGCGGGGATAGCAATCAGCCCCAGCATTTT.

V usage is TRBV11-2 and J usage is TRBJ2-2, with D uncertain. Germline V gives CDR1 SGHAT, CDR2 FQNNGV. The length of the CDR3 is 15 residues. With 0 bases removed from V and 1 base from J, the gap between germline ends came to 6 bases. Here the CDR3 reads CASSLDLRNTGELFF. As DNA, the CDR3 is TGTGCCAGCAGCTTAGATCTCAGGAACACCGGGGAGCTGTTTTTT.

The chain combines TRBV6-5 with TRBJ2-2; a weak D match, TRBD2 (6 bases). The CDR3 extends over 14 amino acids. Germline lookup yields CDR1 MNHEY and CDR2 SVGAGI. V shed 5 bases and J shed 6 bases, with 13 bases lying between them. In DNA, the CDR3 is TGTGCCAGCAGTCGGGGGATAAAGGCCGGGGAGCTGTTTTTT. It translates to CASSRGIKAGELFF.

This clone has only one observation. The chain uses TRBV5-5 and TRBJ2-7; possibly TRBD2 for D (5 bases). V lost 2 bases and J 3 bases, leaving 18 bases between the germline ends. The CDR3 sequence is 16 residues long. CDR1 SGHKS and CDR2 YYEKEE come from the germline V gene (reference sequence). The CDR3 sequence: CASSFEPSVRGYEQYF. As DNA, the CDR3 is TGTGCCAGCAGCTTTGAACCCTCGGTACGGGGCTACGAGCAGTACTTC.

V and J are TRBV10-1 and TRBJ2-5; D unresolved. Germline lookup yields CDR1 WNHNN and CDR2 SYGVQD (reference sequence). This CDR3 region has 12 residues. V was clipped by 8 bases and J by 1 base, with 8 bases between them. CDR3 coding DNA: TGCGCCAGCTCGGCAGGCCAAGAGACCCAGTACTTC. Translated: CASSAGQETQYF.

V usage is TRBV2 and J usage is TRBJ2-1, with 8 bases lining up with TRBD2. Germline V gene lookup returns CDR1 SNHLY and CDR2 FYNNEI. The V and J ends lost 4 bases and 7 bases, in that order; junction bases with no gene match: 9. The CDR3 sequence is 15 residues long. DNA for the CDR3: TGTGCCAGCAGTGCCAAGGTAGCGGGGTTAAATGAGCAGTTCTTC. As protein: CASSAKVAGLNEQFF. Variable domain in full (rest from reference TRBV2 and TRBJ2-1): EPEVTQTPSHQVTQMGQEVILRCVPISNHLYFYWYRQILGQKVEFLVSFYNNEISEKSEIFDDQFSVERPDGSNFTLKIRSTKLEDSAMYFCASSAKVAGLNEQFFGPGTRLTVL.

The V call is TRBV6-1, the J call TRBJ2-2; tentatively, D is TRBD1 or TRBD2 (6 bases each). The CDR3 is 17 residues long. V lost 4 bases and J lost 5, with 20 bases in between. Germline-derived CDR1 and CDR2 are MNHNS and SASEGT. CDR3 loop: CASSGGAGRSGTGELFF. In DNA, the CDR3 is TGTGCCAGCAGTGGGGGGGCTGGGCGGAGCGGAACCGGGGAGCTGTTTTTT.

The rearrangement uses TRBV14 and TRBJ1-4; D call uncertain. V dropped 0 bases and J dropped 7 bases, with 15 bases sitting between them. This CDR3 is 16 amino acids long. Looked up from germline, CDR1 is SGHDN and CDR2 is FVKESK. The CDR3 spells CASSQEPWASGEKLFF. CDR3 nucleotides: TGTGCCAGCAGCCAAGAACCCTGGGCGTCGGGTGAAAAACTGTTTTTT.

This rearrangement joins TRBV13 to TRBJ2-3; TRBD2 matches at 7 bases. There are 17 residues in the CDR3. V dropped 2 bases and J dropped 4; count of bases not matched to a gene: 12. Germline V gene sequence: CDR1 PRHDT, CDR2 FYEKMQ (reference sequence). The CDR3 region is CASSLPGGPGGSDTQYF. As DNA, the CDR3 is TGTGCCAGCAGCTTACCCGGCGGCCCGGGGGGATCAGATACGCAGTATTTT. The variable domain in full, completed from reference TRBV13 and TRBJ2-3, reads AAGVIQSPRHLIKEKRETATLKCYPIPRHDTVYWYQQGPGQDPQFLISFYEKMQSDKGSIPDRFSAQQFSDYHSELNMSSLELGDSALYFCASSLPGGPGGSDTQYFGPGTRLTVL.

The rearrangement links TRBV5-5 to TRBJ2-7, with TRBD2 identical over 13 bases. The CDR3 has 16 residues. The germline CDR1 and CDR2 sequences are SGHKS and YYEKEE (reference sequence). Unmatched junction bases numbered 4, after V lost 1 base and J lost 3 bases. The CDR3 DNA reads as TGTGCCAGCAGCTTGCAACTAGCGGGGGGGTACTACGAGCAGTACTTC. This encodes CASSLQLAGGYYEQYF.

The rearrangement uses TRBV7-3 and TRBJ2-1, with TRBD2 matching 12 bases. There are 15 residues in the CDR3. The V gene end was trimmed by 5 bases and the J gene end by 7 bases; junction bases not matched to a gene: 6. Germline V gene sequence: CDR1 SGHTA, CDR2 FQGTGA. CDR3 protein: CASSETSGRRNEQFF. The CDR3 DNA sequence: TGTGCCAGCAGCGAGACTAGCGGGAGACGGAATGAGCAGTTCTTC.

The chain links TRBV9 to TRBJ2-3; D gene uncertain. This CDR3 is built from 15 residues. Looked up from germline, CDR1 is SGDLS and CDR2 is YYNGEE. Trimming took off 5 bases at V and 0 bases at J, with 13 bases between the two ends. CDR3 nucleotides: TGTGCCAGCAGTTCACCCCCCAACAGCACAGATACGCAGTATTTT. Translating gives CASSSPPNSTDTQYF.

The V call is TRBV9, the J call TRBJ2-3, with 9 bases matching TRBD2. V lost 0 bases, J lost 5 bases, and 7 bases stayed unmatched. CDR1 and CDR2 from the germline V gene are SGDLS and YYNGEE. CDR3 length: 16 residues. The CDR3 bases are TGTGCCAGCAGCGTAGCACTAGCGGGCGGGCGAGATACGCAGTATTTT. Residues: CASSVALAGGRDTQYF.

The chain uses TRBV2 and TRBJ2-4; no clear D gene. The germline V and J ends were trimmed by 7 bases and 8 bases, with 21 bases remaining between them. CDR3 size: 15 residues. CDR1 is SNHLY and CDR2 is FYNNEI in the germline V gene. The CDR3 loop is CASIAQAKPFDIQYF. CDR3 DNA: TGTGCCAGCATCGCCCAGGCCAAACCATTCGACATTCAGTACTTC.

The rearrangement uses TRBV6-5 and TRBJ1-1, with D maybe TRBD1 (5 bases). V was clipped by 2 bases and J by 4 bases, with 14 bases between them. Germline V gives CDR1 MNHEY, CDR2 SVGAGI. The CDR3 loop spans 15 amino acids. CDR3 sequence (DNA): TGTGCCAGCAGTTACGGGGTGGGGGGAGGCACTGAAGCTTTCTTT. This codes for CASSYGVGGGTEAFF.

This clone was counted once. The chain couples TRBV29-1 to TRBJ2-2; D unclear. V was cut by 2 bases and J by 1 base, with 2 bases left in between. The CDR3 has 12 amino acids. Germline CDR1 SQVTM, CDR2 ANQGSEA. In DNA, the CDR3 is TGCAGCGTTGAACAGAACACCGGGGAGCTGTTTTTT. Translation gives CSVEQNTGELFF.

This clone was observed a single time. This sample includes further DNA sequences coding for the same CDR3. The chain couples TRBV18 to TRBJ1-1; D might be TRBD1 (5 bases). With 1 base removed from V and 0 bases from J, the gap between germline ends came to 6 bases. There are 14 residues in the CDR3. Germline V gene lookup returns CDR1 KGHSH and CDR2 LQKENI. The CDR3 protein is CASSPQGMNTEAFF. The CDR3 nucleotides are TGTGCCAGCTCACCACAGGGGATGAACACTGAAGCTTTCTTT.